The sequence of this T cell receptor (beta chain) was determined in a study of cytomegalovirus exposure and HLA in healthy donors. Germline assignment: CDR1 LGHNA and CDR2 YSLEER. Unmatched junction bases numbered 10, after V lost 0 bases and J lost 8 bases. This CDR3 region has 16 residues. In the PCR, 60 Vbeta and 13 Jbeta primers were used. Assay: immunoSEQ multiplex PCR; the TCRdb copy retains only in-frame clones and omits some. Of 150,000 to 200,000 clones in the sample, approximately 85% were seen once. This clonotype originated in a man younger than 35 in good health and CMV-seronegative. The sample consisted of PBMCs. The rearrangement joins TRBV4-3 to TRBJ2-1, with 7 nucleotides matching TRBD2. The CDR3 here is CASSQDRLAGVYEQFF. The CDR3, as DNA: TGCGCCAGCAGCCAAGATCGACTGGCGGGAGTCTATGAGCAGTTCTTC.